This T cell receptor (beta chain) was captured in a study of blood T cell repertoires in COVID-19. On the study more broadly: COVID-19 samples, acute and convalescent, were from the United States, Italy and Spain. PBMCs, B-cell-depleted T cells, or T cells were the source of the cDNA or gDNA that made up the material.

Among Cohort 3 donors, those recovered had two negative PCRs, clearance, or symptom resolution. Per germline, CDR1 MGHRA and CDR2 YSYEKL. This CDR3 spans 14 amino acids. V lost 4 bases, J lost 3 bases, and 9 bases lay in between. Source study methods: Estimates of nucleated cell counts were drawn from the amplification of reference gene primers. The data were produced by immunoSEQ multiplex PCR, yet TCRdb's version contains in-frame clones alone and is incomplete. V and J calls and clone size are given by that table; D and trimming were obtained from the DNA. The table has around 130,000 clones, about four fifths seen once.

This chain links TRBV4-1 with TRBJ1-4; D may be TRBD1 (5 bases). This TCR derives from a woman aged 30 to 39 who had recovered from COVID-19. Sequenced: PBMCs or T cells enriched from blood (not recorded which). CDR3 sequence (DNA): TGCGCCAGCAGCCCAGCGGGGGCTAATGAAAAACTGTTTTTT. Its translation is CASSPAGANEKLFF.